A single T cell receptor beta chain is shown here with its context. The antigen it binds to is not known. Base-call qualities are not available, and no considerably larger clone is one nucleotide away. TCRbeta CDR3 regions were amplified from genomic DNA by means of the immunoSEQ Assay, a bias-controlled multiplex PCR. The paper's processing steps were these. Within the assay, amplification of reference gene primers was used to estimate how many nucleated cells each sample contained. To quantify the absolute abundance of each unique TCRbeta CDR3 rearrangement, sequence reads were collapsed and filtered. For each sample, productive Simpson clonality was calculated as the square root of Simpson's diversity index over productive rearrangements. The table comes from immuneACCESS by way of TCRdb, which keeps in-frame sequences with V and J called. Part of the clones is missing from these tables; in studies checked, under half for an unresolved V gene and the rest for unknown reasons. That table is the source of V, J and clone size, and D and trimming were worked out from the DNA. This sample lists 85,000 to 120,000 clones; roughly nine tenths were detected once. The ten largest clones take up around 5% of the sample.

This entry is derived from a study of blood T cell repertoires in COVID-19 (dated by TCRdb to the early 2020s). General notes on the study: Samples from collaborators originated in the United States, Italy and Spain and spanned both the acute and convalescent phases of COVID-19. The samples were drawn from the first 160 participants of the ongoing ImmuneRACE study and from 1,254 subjects provided by 6 global collaborators. Nearly every sample came with metadata listing a de-identified subject ID, COVID-19 status, age in years and sex. The repertoires were released in a freely available public database meant as a resource for research on the immune response to SARS-CoV-2. The prospective study material was composed of cDNA or gDNA derived from T cells, B-cell-depleted T cells, or PBMCs. Where available, HLA class I and class II types were obtained from metadata supplied by the sample provider rather than from assay-based typing. The dataset comprised deeply sampled blood TCRbeta repertoires from subjects exposed to, actively infected with, or recovered from COVID-19.

Broader findings and caveats from the paper: How much clinical and demographic metadata was included differed by source and by participant, and the metadata was provided uncurated.

The germline V gene encodes CDR1 SGHRS and CDR2 YFSETQ. Taken from cysteine to phenylalanine, the CDR3 has 14 residues. Here the CDR3 DNA is all that survives: 42 bases in frame from base 1. V is shortened by 4 bases, J by 1 base, and the region joining them spans 11 bases. One collaborating source in Seattle enrolled patients during active infection and followed them longitudinally through the course of disease. Each collaborating institution followed its own protocols to collect whole blood in K2EDTA tubes. For TCRbeta analysis, collaborator samples were shipped as frozen whole blood, as isolated PBMCs, or as DNA extracted from either sample type.

Source material: peripheral blood. The TCR sequence derives from a woman in her forties or fifties with COVID-19, enrolled during active disease. This chain is built from TRBV5-1 and TRBJ1-1; perhaps TRBD1 is the D gene, with 5 bases matching. The CDR3 here reads CASSRVDRNTEAFF. The DNA reads TGCGCCAGCAGCCGAGTCGACAGGAACACTGAAGCTTTCTTT. With the portions outside the CDR3 filled from the reference TRBV5-1 and TRBJ1-1 genes, the complete variable region becomes KAGVTQTPRYLIKTRGQQVTLSCSPISGHRSVSWYQQTPGQGLQFLFEYFSETQRNKGNFPGRFSGRQFSNSRSEMNVSTLELGDSALYLCASSRVDRNTEAFFGQGTRLTVV.